A single sample is the source of the 2 T cell receptor beta chains below, sequenced in a study of T cell repertoires in cytomegalovirus infection. Via MiXCR, TCRdb re-called the reads, giving one row per CDR3 protein. The table shows around 900,000 distinct CDR3 sequences, with about 33% occurring only once. Antigens for these TCRs are unknown. The material was cultured CD8+ T cells from PBMCs, obtained from culture after CMV antigen stimulation. These receptors all stem from a human donor in good health (CMV status not recorded). Some clones in this sample may be carry-over from other donors' samples.

The gene calls are TRBV4-1 and TRBJ2-7, with D hard to call. Deletions cut 0 bases from V and 0 bases from J, with 9 bases between. This CDR3 is 15 amino acids long. Germline V lookup: CDR1 MGHRA, CDR2 YSYEKL. In nucleotides, the CDR3 is TGCGCCAGCAGCCAAGAAGGAAGAGCCTCCTACGAGCAGTACGTC. Translation: CASSQEGRASYEQYV.

This clonotype was counted once. Given a much more abundant clone one base away, this may be a read error. Here the CDR3 DNA reads TGTGCCAGCAGCCTCGCCGGGGGCGGGACAGAGACCCAGTACTTC. Its translation is CASSLAGGGTETQYF. The chain joins TRBV7-9 to TRBJ2-5; D could derive from TRBD1 or TRBD2 (6 bases each). In germline, CDR1 is SEHNR, CDR2 FQNEAQ (reference sequence). Trimming shortened V by 5 bases and J by 4 bases, and 17 bases separated the two germline ends. CDR3 length: 15 residues.